The TCR beta chain described here comes from a study of cytomegalovirus exposure and HLA in healthy donors. Remarks on this clone: Its antigen is currently unknown.

V was clipped by 6 bases and J by 4 bases; unmatched bases: 7. CDR1 KGHSH and CDR2 LQKENI come from the germline V gene. The length of the CDR3 is 14 residues. Both 60 Vbeta primers and 13 Jbeta primers went into the PCR. Profiling relied on immunoSEQ multiplex PCR, and the TCRdb table lists in-frame clones only, not all of them. The sample carries roughly 160,000 clones, about 80% recorded once. General study results and limits: Analysis was performed later, and it showed HLA-associated TCR beta chains to be more clonally expanded than equally common others. Sequencing depth across donors, presence/absence analyses assumed, was roughly uniform. An analysis that came later showed most CMV-associated TCR beta chains appearing HLA-restricted. Owing to their indistinguishability, certain V segments, notably TRBV6-2 and TRBV6-3, were excluded.

The J gene is TRBJ2-5, the V gene TRBV18; 8 bases fit TRBD1. The sequenced material came from PBMCs. The TCR comes from a man aged 45 to 65 in good health and CMV-seropositive. CDR3 DNA: TGTGCCAGCTCTCAGGACAGGGCCGGAGAGACCCAGTACTTC. Encoded protein: CASSQDRAGETQYF. Full variable domain (outside the CDR3, taken from reference TRBV18 and TRBJ2-5): NAGVMQNPRHLVRRRGQEARLRCSPMKGHSHVYWYRQLPEEGLKFMVYLQKENIIDESGMPKERFSAEFPKEGPSILRIQQVVRGDSAAYFCASSQDRAGETQYFGPGTRLLVL.